This T cell receptor (beta chain) was sequenced during a study of T-cell memory formation after mild COVID-19. The CDR3 has 14 residues. V dropped 4 bases and J dropped 0 bases, with 11 bases sitting between them. From germline, CDR1 is SGHKS and CDR2 YYEKEE (reference sequence). This clonotype was detected only a few times. A 5'RACE reaction primed in the constant segment made cDNA libraries of TCR alpha and TCR beta, and these carried sample barcodes and UMIs. TCRdb reprocessed the 5' RACE reads with MiXCR, giving one entry per CDR3 protein. This sample has roughly 400,000 distinct CDR3 sequences, with 24% found just once.

This clonotype was sampled from an adult woman who had mild COVID-19 (a few samples of this study predate the infection). Cell type and time point are not known. Sequencing used PBMCs or a T cell subset sorted from them (not recorded which). The chain combines TRBV5-5 with TRBJ2-7; D might be TRBD1 (5 bases). DNA for the CDR3: TGTGCCAGCAGCCCCGACAGCATCTCCTACGAGCAGTACTTC. This sequence encodes CASSPDSISYEQYF.